The next 15 T cell receptor beta chains were all read from a single sample in a study of blood T cell repertoires in COVID-19. Some clones are missing from TCRdb's copy, which holds only in-frame ones; the method was immunoSEQ multiplex PCR. The sample carries some 310,000 clones, about nine tenths recorded once. Sequencing was done on a sample of peripheral blood. The receptors were sampled from a man aged 45 to 65 with active or convalescent COVID-19.

The chain has TRBV7-9 and TRBJ1-6; 11 nucleotides line up with TRBD1. CDR1 is SEHNR, CDR2 FQNEAQ, per germline (reference sequence). Losses at the gene ends were 6 bases for V and 7 bases for J; bases not matched to a gene: 8. This CDR3 comprises 16 residues. CDR3 residues: CASRGPGTGGNSPLHF. Written as DNA, the CDR3 is TGTGCCAGCAGGGGTCCGGGGACAGGGGGAAATTCACCCCTCCACTTT.

This chain connects TRBV19 to TRBJ1-4, with a possible D match to TRBD1 (5 bases). V was cut by 3 bases and J by 8 bases, with 19 bases left in between. The CDR3 consists of 16 residues. Per the germline V gene, CDR1 is LNHDA and CDR2 is SQIVND (reference sequence). CDR3 DNA: TGTGCCAGTAGTATTCGGGTAGGAGGGGAGTCCGAAAAACTGTTTTTT. Its protein is CASSIRVGGESEKLFF.

The genes are TRBV5-1 and TRBJ2-7; tentatively, D is TRBD1 (6 bases). Trimming pared 4 bases from V and 3 bases from J, leaving 17 bases between. The CDR3 is 15 amino acids. Germline-derived CDR1 and CDR2 are SGHRS and YFSETQ. The CDR3 sequence: CASSHGPGQDYEQYF. CDR3 DNA sequence: TGCGCCAGCAGCCACGGACCGGGACAAGACTACGAGCAGTACTTC.

The rearrangement uses TRBV6-5 and TRBJ2-7; 7 bases are a match to TRBD1. V lost 6 bases and J lost 1; bases outside the gene matches: 9. Looked up from germline, CDR1 is MNHEY and CDR2 is SVGAGI. The CDR3 is 15 amino acids. CDR3 in DNA: TGTGCCAGCAGGTCGGACAGGACCGCTTCCTACGAGCAGTACTTC. Translating gives CASRSDRTASYEQYF.

The chain uses TRBV27 and TRBJ2-7, with a possible D match to TRBD1 (5 bases). CDR1 is MNHEY and CDR2 is SMNVEV in the germline V gene (reference sequence). This CDR3 spans 14 amino acids. Trimming pared 6 bases from V and 0 bases from J, leaving 12 bases between. The CDR3 region is CASSSSDSSYEQYF. Here the CDR3 DNA reads TGTGCCAGCAGCTCATCCGACAGCTCCTACGAGCAGTACTTC.

The chain links TRBV7-8 to TRBJ1-6; no definite D call. The CDR3 length is 14 residues. Germline values: CDR1 SGHVS, CDR2 FQNEAQ. Trimming removed 5 bases from V and 4 bases from J, with 9 bases in between. Written as DNA, the CDR3 is TGTGCCAGCAGCCTCAGGCAGTATAATTCACCCCTCCACTTT. Protein sequence: CASSLRQYNSPLHF.

The rearrangement joins TRBV2 to TRBJ2-5; 10 bases line up with TRBD1. Germline CDR1 reads SNHLY; CDR2 reads FYNNEI. This CDR3 is 13 amino acids long. The J segment lost 4 bases and the V segment lost 4 bases, leaving 0 bases of the junction unmatched. This CDR3 is CASSGQGAETQYF. Written as DNA, the CDR3 is TGTGCCAGCAGTGGACAGGGGGCAGAGACCCAGTACTTC.

The genes are TRBV6-5 and TRBJ2-1; 8 bases align to TRBD1. This CDR3 is built from 15 residues. With V trimmed by 7 bases and J by 2 bases, 7 bases remained unmatched. The germline gives CDR1 MNHEY, CDR2 SVGAGI. The CDR3 DNA follows: TGTGCCAGCATGAAGGACAGGGCCCCCTACAATGAGCAGTTCTTC. It translates to CASMKDRAPYNEQFF.

This clone was detected a few times. This chain links TRBV19 with TRBJ2-6; D gene uncertain. CDR3 length equals 17 residues. The V gene lost 4 bases and the J gene lost 2 bases, with 15 bases spanning the gap. Germline CDR1 is LNHDA and CDR2 is SQIVND (reference sequence). DNA of the CDR3: TGTGCCAGTAGTAGGTCAGCGAGTTCCACTGGGGCCAACGTCCTGACTTTC. Amino acids: CASSRSASSTGANVLTF.

The chain carries TRBV6-6 and TRBJ1-6, with TRBD1 matching 9 bases. Germline lookup yields CDR1 MNHNY and CDR2 SVGAGI (reference sequence). CDR3 length equals 17 residues. J gave up 10 bases and V 5 bases, and 15 bases lay outside the gene matches. The CDR3 sequence: CASSRYRGQGELSPLHF. The DNA of the CDR3 is TGTGCCAGCAGTCGATATAGGGGACAGGGCGAATTGTCACCCCTCCACTTT.

The genes are TRBV5-1 and TRBJ2-7; D gene uncertain. V lost 1 base and J 5 bases, leaving 7 bases between the germline ends. The CDR3 extends over 12 amino acids. The germline V gene has CDR1 SGHRS and CDR2 YFSETQ. The DNA for the CDR3 is TGCGCCAGCAGCTTGTTTTCGGACGAGCAGTACTTC. Its protein is CASSLFSDEQYF.

V and J are TRBV7-2 and TRBJ2-7; D might be TRBD2 (6 bases). CDR3 length: 15 amino acids. Per germline, CDR1 SGHTA and CDR2 FQGNSA. Trimming left V 3 bases short and J 0 bases short, with 12 bases between. DNA of the CDR3: TGTGCCAGCAGCTTCCGGATAGCGGTCTCCTACGAGCAGTACTTC. Its translation: CASSFRIAVSYEQYF.

This chain connects TRBV10-3 to TRBJ2-1, with a weak D call TRBD2 (5 bases). In germline, CDR1 is ENHRY, CDR2 SYGVKD. CDR3 size: 12 residues. V was pared by 6 bases and J by 8 bases, with 11 bases between. Here the CDR3 DNA reads TGTGCCATCAGATCGGGATTGGATGAGCAGTTCTTC. This codes for CAIRSGLDEQFF.

This chain links TRBV12-3 or TRBV12-4 with TRBJ1-1; the D is unclear. CDR3 size: 12 residues. As DNA, the CDR3 is TGTCTAGGTAGCGGTCGGAACACTGAAGCTTTCTTT. This encodes CLGSGRNTEAFF.

The rearrangement links TRBV2 to TRBJ2-7; TRBD2 is a possible D gene (5 bases). Trimming shortened V by 6 bases and J by 7 bases, and 16 bases separated the two germline ends. This CDR3 region has 13 residues. Germline lookup yields CDR1 SNHLY and CDR2 FYNNEI. The CDR3 DNA follows: TGTGCCAGCAGCCGGGATCCCCGCGGGGAGCAGTACTTC. Its protein product is CASSRDPRGEQYF.